This T cell receptor (beta chain) was sequenced during a study of blood T cell repertoires in COVID-19. Across the whole study: COVID-19 samples collected from the United States, Italy and Spain covered acute and convalescent phases.

Here immunoSEQ multiplex PCR was the method, and the copy in TCRdb shows in-frame clones only, minus some. The repertoire holds some 280,000 clones, about 85% seen once, with less than 4.5% in the top ten. There are 14 residues in the CDR3. In germline, CDR1 is SGDLS, CDR2 YYNGEE. V lost 3 bases, J lost 8 bases, and 14 bases lay in between. This clonotype originated in a woman between 50 and 59 years old with active or convalescent COVID-19. Input material: peripheral blood. V and J are TRBV9 and TRBJ1-4, with D unclear. CDR3 nucleotide sequence: TGTGCCAGCAGCGAGGCCCCAGCGAGAGAAAAACTGTTTTTT. Translated, it gives CASSEAPAREKLFF.